Each of the 28 T cell receptor beta chains below was sequenced from the same sample in a study of T cell responses to AZD1222 COVID-19 vaccine (dated by TCRdb to about 2021). The time point label, read with the paper, signifies: about 28 days (+/-7) after the second vaccine dose. The receptor library was made with the immunoSEQ multiplex PCR assay. The table comes from immuneACCESS by way of TCRdb, which keeps in-frame sequences with V and J called. Part of the clones is missing from these tables; in studies checked, under half for an unresolved V gene and the rest for unknown reasons. The sample profile shows around 150,000 clones; roughly 90% of them were found once. Of the sample, approximately 3.8% falls within the top ten clones. Specimen: peripheral blood, collected 28 days after the second AZD1222 dose. These receptor sequences come from an adult who received the AZD1222 COVID-19 vaccine.

The chain couples TRBV5-1 to TRBJ2-3, with D possibly TRBD1 on 5 matching bases. The V end was cut by 4 bases, the J end by 6 bases, with 12 bases between. The V gene's germline CDR1 is SGHRS and CDR2 YFSETQ. CDR3 length: 13 amino acids. The CDR3 region is CASSPTPGDTQYF. CDR3 sequence (DNA): TGCGCCAGCAGCCCCACCCCAGGGGATACGCAGTATTTT.

The CDR3, as DNA: TGTGCCAGCTCACCCACAGTAGCCGGTACGGAGACCCAGTACTTC. Translating it yields CASSPTVAGTETQYF. This chain joins TRBV18 and TRBJ2-5, with D hard to call. The V and J ends lost 3 bases and 5 bases respectively, with 16 bases between them. The CDR3 totals 15 residues. CDR1 and CDR2 (germline): KGHSH, LQKENI.

The CDR3 loop is CASSRDITGELFF. CDR3 in DNA: TGTGCCAGCAGCCGGGACATCACCGGGGAGCTGTTTTTT. The chain joins TRBV6-6 to TRBJ2-2, with a tentative D call TRBD1 (6 bases). Deletions cut 6 bases from V and 4 bases from J, with 9 bases between. The CDR3 contains 13 residues. Germline CDR1 reads MNHNY; CDR2 reads SVGAGI (reference sequence).

CDR3 loop: CASSVQGMNEKLFF. The CDR3, as DNA: TGTGCCAGCAGCGTGCAGGGAATGAATGAAAAACTGTTTTTT. V gene TRBV7-8 combines with J gene TRBJ1-4; D is perhaps TRBD1 (5 bases). This CDR3 is built from 14 residues. Germline V lookup: CDR1 SGHVS, CDR2 FQNEAQ. The V end was cut by 5 bases, the J end by 5 bases, with 12 bases between.

This chain joins TRBV7-9 and TRBJ2-7, with 10 positions matching TRBD2. J was trimmed by 2 bases and V by 4 bases; bases with no gene match: 8. CDR3 length: 16 amino acids. Germline CDR1 is SEHNR and CDR2 is FQNEAQ (reference sequence). The CDR3 sequence is CASSSVAGGSPYEQYF. CDR3 DNA sequence: TGTGCCAGCAGCTCGGTAGCGGGGGGTTCCCCCTACGAGCAGTACTTC.

V is TRBV7-9 and J is TRBJ2-1, with TRBD2 matching 9 bases. CDR3 size: 15 residues. Germline V gives CDR1 SEHNR, CDR2 FQNEAQ (reference sequence). V was clipped by 6 bases and J by 2 bases; unmatched bases: 5. In DNA, the CDR3 is TGTGCCAGCAGTCCTATAGCGGGAGCCTACAATGAGCAGTTCTTC. Protein: CASSPIAGAYNEQFF. Complete variable domain (other parts from reference TRBV7-9 and TRBJ2-1): DTGVSQNPRHKITKRGQNVTFRCDPISEHNRLYWYRQTLGQGPEFLTYFQNEAQLEKSRLLSDRFSAERPKGSFSTLEIQRTEQGDSAMYLCASSPIAGAYNEQFFGPGTRLTVL.

J is TRBJ1-1 and V is TRBV11-1; perhaps TRBD1 as D (5 bases). The V gene lost 4 bases and the J gene lost 1 base, with 10 bases spanning the gap. CDR3 length: 14 residues. Per germline, CDR1 SGHAT and CDR2 FQDESV (reference sequence). The DNA for the CDR3 is TGTGCCAGCAGCTCTGACAGATCGAACACTGAAGCTTTCTTT. This translates into CASSSDRSNTEAFF.

In its sample, this clone was seen once. The CDR3 reads CASSSMGAGANVLTF. The DNA of the CDR3 is TGTGCCAGCAGCTCCATGGGGGCTGGGGCCAACGTCCTGACTTTC. This chain uses TRBV7-3 with TRBJ2-6; D may correspond to TRBD1 or TRBD2 (5 bases each). The germline CDR1 and CDR2 sequences are SGHTA and FQGTGA. The CDR3 extends over 15 amino acids. Trimming stripped 4 bases from V and 2 bases from J, with 9 bases between.

CDR3 loop: CASSLGGIYGYTF. The CDR3 nucleotides are TGTGCCAGCAGCTTAGGGGGGATTTATGGCTACACCTTC. V usage is TRBV7-9 and J usage is TRBJ1-2; weak D call: TRBD1 (5 bases). V was cut by 1 base and J by 5 bases, with 8 bases left in between. The germline CDR1 and CDR2 sequences are SEHNR and FQNEAQ (reference sequence). The CDR3 covers 13 residues.

The chain has TRBV5-1 and TRBJ2-3; possibly TRBD2 for D (6 bases). The CDR3 loop spans 15 amino acids. V lost 5 bases, J lost 5 bases, and 18 bases lay in between. Looked up from germline, CDR1 is SGHRS and CDR2 is YFSETQ. CDR3 loop: CASRPEGRVGDTQYF. DNA for the CDR3: TGCGCCAGCAGACCGGAGGGCAGGGTCGGAGATACGCAGTATTTT.

The chain is built from TRBV15 and TRBJ2-7, with 7 bases fitting TRBD2. CDR1 and CDR2 from the germline V gene are LNHNV and YYDKDF (reference sequence). V lost 5 bases, J lost 3 bases, and 7 bases stayed unmatched. The CDR3 contains 14 residues. The DNA of the CDR3 is TGTGCCACCAGCCCGCGGGAGTCCGGCTACGAGCAGTACTTC. This gives the protein CATSPRESGYEQYF. Filled out from reference TRBV15 and TRBJ2-7, the complete variable domain reads DAMVIQNPRYQVTQFGKPVTLSCSQTLNHNVMYWYQQKSSQAPKLLFHYYDKDFNNEADTPDNFQSRRPNTSFCFLDIRSPGLGDTAMYLCATSPRESGYEQYFGPGTRLTVT.

Here the CDR3 DNA reads TGTGCCAGCAGCTTAGAATTGGGGGCGCTTGGCTACACCTTC. Translating it yields CASSLELGALGYTF. The chain has TRBV7-2 and TRBJ1-2, with D tentatively TRBD1 (6 bases). Trimming left V 1 base short and J 7 bases short, with 13 bases between. Per germline, CDR1 SGHTA and CDR2 FQGNSA. The CDR3 is 14 amino acids.

V and J are TRBV2 and TRBJ1-1; a weak D match, TRBD1 (5 bases). This CDR3 comprises 13 residues. Germline CDR1 and CDR2: SNHLY and FYNNEI. Deletions cut 0 bases from V and 11 bases from J, with 13 bases between. Here the CDR3 reads CASSEAGTRWAFF. The CDR3 DNA sequence: TGTGCCAGCAGTGAAGCCGGGACGCGTTGGGCTTTCTTT. Supplemented by reference TRBV2 and TRBJ1-1, the full variable domain reads EPEVTQTPSHQVTQMGQEVILRCVPISNHLYFYWYRQILGQKVEFLVSFYNNEISEKSEIFDDQFSVERPDGSNFTLKIRSTKLEDSAMYFCASSEAGTRWAFFGQGTRLTVV.

CDR3 in amino acids: CASSSLAGGGDTQYF. The DNA of the CDR3 is TGTGCCAGCAGCTCGTTAGCGGGAGGGGGAGATACGCAGTATTTT. The V gene is TRBV7-3, the J gene TRBJ2-3; 11 bases agree with TRBD2. Germline CDR1 and CDR2: SGHTA and FQGTGA. The CDR3 loop spans 15 amino acids. With 4 bases clipped from V and 5 bases from J, the junction kept 5 bases outside the gene matches. The full variable domain, with the rest looked up from reference TRBV7-3 and TRBJ2-3, is GAGVSQTPSNKVTEKGKYVELRCDPISGHTALYWYRQSLGQGPEFLIYFQGTGAADDSGLPNDRFFAVRPEGSVSTLKIQRTERGDSAVYLCASSSLAGGGDTQYFGPGTRLTVL.

CDR3 sequence: CASSQSLRFGGRSGANVLTF. The DNA of the CDR3 is TGCGCCAGCAGCCAATCTCTGCGTTTCGGGGGGCGGTCTGGGGCCAACGTCCTGACTTTC. This chain joins TRBV4-1 and TRBJ2-6; weak D call: TRBD2 (7 bases). Germline CDR1 and CDR2: MGHRA and YSYEKL. Trimming removed 2 bases from V and 1 base from J, with 21 bases in between. The length of the CDR3 is 20 residues.

V gene TRBV7-9 combines with J gene TRBJ2-7; no clear D. The CDR3 consists of 12 residues. The ends were cut back, 5 bases at V and 1 base at J, with 6 bases in the middle. Germline V gives CDR1 SEHNR, CDR2 FQNEAQ (reference sequence). The CDR3 bases are TGTGCCAGCAGCCTTGAATCCTACGAGCAGTACTTC. It codes for CASSLESYEQYF.

This clone was recorded once. This chain joins TRBV5-6 and TRBJ2-3, with 9 bases aligning to TRBD2. The trim removed 0 bases at V and 3 bases at J, leaving 5 bases unmatched. This CDR3 is built from 16 residues. Germline CDR1 is SGHDT and CDR2 is YYEEEE. The CDR3 DNA sequence: TGTGCCAGCAGCTTGGTAGGTAGCGGGGGAACAGATACGCAGTATTTT. Translated: CASSLVGSGGTDTQYF.

The chain joins TRBV2 to TRBJ2-3, with D tentatively TRBD1 (7 bases). The V and J ends lost 11 bases and 6 bases respectively, with 15 bases between them. The CDR3 runs to 12 residues. The germline V gene encodes CDR1 SNHLY and CDR2 FYNNEI. The CDR3 loop reads CAGGQGEDTQYF. The CDR3 DNA reads as TGTGCCGGGGGGCAGGGGGAGGATACGCAGTATTTT.

The CDR3 reads CASLGRVGGYTF. Written as DNA, the CDR3 is TGTGCCAGCTTAGGCAGGGTCGGTGGCTACACCTTC. The chain couples TRBV27 to TRBJ1-2, with D possibly TRBD1 on 5 matching bases. The CDR3 covers 12 residues. V gave up 8 bases and J gave up 7 bases, with 14 bases separating them. The germline V gene has CDR1 MNHEY and CDR2 SMNVEV (reference sequence).

The gene calls are TRBV5-1 and TRBJ2-5, with 9 positions matching TRBD1. CDR1 is SGHRS and CDR2 is YFSETQ in the germline V gene. Unmatched junction bases numbered 5, after V lost 4 bases and J lost 4 bases. The CDR3 loop spans 14 amino acids. This CDR3 is CASSVQGAGETQYF. CDR3 DNA sequence: TGCGCCAGCAGCGTACAGGGGGCGGGAGAGACCCAGTACTTC.

The rearrangement links TRBV28 to TRBJ1-1; TRBD1 is a possible D gene (5 bases). The CDR3 consists of 14 residues. The V gene's germline CDR1 is MDHEN and CDR2 SYDVKM. V gave up 3 bases and J gave up 4 bases, with 12 bases separating them. CDR3 loop: CASSFALGGTEAFF. DNA of the CDR3: TGTGCCAGCAGTTTCGCCCTCGGGGGCACTGAAGCTTTCTTT.

This rearrangement joins TRBV7-9 to TRBJ1-2; D gene uncertain. Germline V gives CDR1 SEHNR, CDR2 FQNEAQ (reference sequence). V was trimmed by 2 bases and J by 5 bases, leaving 9 bases between them. This CDR3 has 13 residues. This chain's CDR3 is CASSLLQLYGYTF. CDR3 DNA sequence: TGTGCCAGCAGCTTATTACAGCTTTATGGCTACACCTTC.

The chain links TRBV5-1 to TRBJ2-3; D not certain. This CDR3 is 12 amino acids long. Germline CDR1 is SGHRS and CDR2 is YFSETQ. Trimming took off 0 bases at V and 6 bases at J, with 5 bases between the two ends. CDR3: CASSLARDTQYF. DNA of the CDR3: TGCGCCAGCAGCTTGGCCCGGGATACGCAGTATTTT.

The chain joins TRBV5-8 to TRBJ1-6, with a tentative D call TRBD1 (6 bases). The germline V and J ends were trimmed by 0 bases and 17 bases, with 15 bases remaining between them. Germline CDR1 SGHTS, CDR2 YDEGEE. The CDR3 runs 13 residues. In nucleotides, the CDR3 is TGTGCCAGCAGCTTGGCGCCAGGGGCCGGGGTCCACTTT. It is translated as CASSLAPGAGVHF. Complete variable domain (other parts from reference TRBV5-8 and TRBJ1-6): EAGVTQSPTHLIKTRGQQATLRCSPISGHTSVYWYQQALGLGLQFLLWYDEGEERNRGNFPPRFSGRQFPNYSSELNVNALELEDSALYLCASSLAPGAGVHFGNGTRLTVT.

This chain uses TRBV18 with TRBJ2-3; a weak D match, TRBD2 (6 bases). With 1 base removed from V and 0 bases from J, the gap between germline ends came to 11 bases. CDR1 KGHSH and CDR2 LQKENI come from the germline V gene. This CDR3 is built from 16 residues. The CDR3 region is CASSPQEGRSTDTQYF. As DNA, the CDR3 is TGTGCCAGCTCACCACAGGAGGGACGAAGCACAGATACGCAGTATTTT.

The V gene is TRBV5-8, the J gene TRBJ1-4; D is uncertain. CDR1 and CDR2 (germline): SGHTS, YDEGEE. This CDR3 is built from 15 residues. Between the trimmed V and J ends, which lost 2 bases and 0 bases, there was a span of 8 bases. The CDR3 DNA is TGTGCCAGCAGCTTTCAAGGGACAACTAATGAAAAACTGTTTTTT. Translated: CASSFQGTTNEKLFF.

The chain is built from TRBV29-1 and TRBJ1-5, with 9 positions matching TRBD1. Germline CDR1 is SQVTM and CDR2 is ANQGSEA. The CDR3 has 13 residues. Unmatched junction bases numbered 4, after V lost 4 bases and J lost 6 bases. CDR3 in amino acids: CSVGDRASQPQHF. For the CDR3, the DNA is TGCAGCGTTGGGGACAGGGCTAGTCAGCCCCAGCATTTT.

V usage is TRBV4-1 and J usage is TRBJ1-2; D unclear. The CDR3 consists of 15 residues. V was shortened by 4 bases and J by 1 base, with 13 bases between the two germline ends. Germline V gives CDR1 MGHRA, CDR2 YSYEKL. CDR3 protein: CASSPVGVLNYGYTF. The CDR3 DNA follows: TGCGCCAGCAGCCCAGTGGGAGTACTTAACTATGGCTACACCTTC.